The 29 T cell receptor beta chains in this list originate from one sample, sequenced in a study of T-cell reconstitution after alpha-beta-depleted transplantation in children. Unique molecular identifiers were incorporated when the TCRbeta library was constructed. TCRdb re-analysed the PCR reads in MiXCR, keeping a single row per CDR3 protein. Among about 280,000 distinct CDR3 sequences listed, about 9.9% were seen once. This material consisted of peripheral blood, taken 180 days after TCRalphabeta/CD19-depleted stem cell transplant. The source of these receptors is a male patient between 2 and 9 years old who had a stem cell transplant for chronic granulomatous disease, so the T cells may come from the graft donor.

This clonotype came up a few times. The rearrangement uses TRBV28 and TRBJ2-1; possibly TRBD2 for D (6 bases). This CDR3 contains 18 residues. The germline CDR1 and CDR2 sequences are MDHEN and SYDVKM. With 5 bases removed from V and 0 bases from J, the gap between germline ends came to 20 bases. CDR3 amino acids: CASSTRGKALSSYNEQFF. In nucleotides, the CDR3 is TGTGCCAGCAGTACACGGGGGAAGGCCTTAAGCTCCTACAATGAGCAGTTCTTC.

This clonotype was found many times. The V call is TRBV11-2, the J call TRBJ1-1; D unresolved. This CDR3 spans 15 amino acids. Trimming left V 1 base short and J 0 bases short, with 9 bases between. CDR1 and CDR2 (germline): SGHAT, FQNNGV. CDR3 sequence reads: CASSLVSGLNTEAFF. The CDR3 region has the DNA TGTGCCAGCAGCTTAGTTTCCGGCCTGAACACTGAAGCTTTCTTT.

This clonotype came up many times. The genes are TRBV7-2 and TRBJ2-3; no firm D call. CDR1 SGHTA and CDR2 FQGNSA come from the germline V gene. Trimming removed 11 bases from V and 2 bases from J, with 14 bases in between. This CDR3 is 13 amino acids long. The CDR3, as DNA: TGTGCCGGCTCCCCCTTAATCACAGATACGCAGTATTTT. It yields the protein CAGSPLITDTQYF.

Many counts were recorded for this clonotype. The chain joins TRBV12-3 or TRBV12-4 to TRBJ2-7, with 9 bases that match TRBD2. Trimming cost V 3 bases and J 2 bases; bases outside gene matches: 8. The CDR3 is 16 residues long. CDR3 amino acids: CASSFKAGGFTYEQYF. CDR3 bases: TGTGCCAGCAGTTTCAAAGCGGGAGGCTTTACCTACGAGCAGTACTTC.

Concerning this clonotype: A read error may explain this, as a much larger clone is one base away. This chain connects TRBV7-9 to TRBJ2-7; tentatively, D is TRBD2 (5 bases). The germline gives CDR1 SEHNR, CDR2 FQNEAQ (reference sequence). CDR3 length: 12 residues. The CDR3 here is CASTLIREEQYF. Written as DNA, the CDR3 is TGTGCCAGCACCTTAATCCGGGAAGAGCAGTACTTC.

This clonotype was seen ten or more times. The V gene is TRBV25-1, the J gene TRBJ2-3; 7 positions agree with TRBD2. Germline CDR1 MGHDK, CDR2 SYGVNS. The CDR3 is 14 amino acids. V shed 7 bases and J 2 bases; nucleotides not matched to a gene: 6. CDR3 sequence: CASTIGTNTDTQYF. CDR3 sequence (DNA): TGTGCCAGCACCATCGGGACTAACACAGATACGCAGTATTTT.

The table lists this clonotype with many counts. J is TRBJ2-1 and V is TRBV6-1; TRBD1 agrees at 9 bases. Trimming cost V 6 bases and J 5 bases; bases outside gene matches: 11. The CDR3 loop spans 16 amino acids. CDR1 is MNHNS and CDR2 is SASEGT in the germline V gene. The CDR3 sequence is CASRKLLDRGNNEQFF. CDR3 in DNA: TGTGCCAGCAGGAAGCTCCTTGACAGGGGGAACAATGAGCAGTTCTTC.

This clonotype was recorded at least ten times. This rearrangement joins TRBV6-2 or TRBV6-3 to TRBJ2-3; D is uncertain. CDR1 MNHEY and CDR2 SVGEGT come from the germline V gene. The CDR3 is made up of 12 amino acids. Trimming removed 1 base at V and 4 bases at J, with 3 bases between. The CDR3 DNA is TGTGCCAGCAGTTACTTGTCAGATACGCAGTATTTT. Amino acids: CASSYLSDTQYF.

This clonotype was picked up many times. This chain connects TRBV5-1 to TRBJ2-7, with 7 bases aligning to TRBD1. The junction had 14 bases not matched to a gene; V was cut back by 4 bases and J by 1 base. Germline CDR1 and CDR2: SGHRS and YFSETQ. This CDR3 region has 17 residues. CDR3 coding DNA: TGCGCCAGCAGCCGAATTCGACAGGGCTCGGGGTCCTACGAGCAGTACTTC. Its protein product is CASSRIRQGSGSYEQYF.

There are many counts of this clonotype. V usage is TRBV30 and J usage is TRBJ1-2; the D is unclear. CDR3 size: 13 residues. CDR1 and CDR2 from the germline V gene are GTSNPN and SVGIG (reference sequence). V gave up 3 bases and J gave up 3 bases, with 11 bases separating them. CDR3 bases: TGTGCCTGGAGCGTCCCCTATGACTATGGCTACACCTTC. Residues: CAWSVPYDYGYTF.

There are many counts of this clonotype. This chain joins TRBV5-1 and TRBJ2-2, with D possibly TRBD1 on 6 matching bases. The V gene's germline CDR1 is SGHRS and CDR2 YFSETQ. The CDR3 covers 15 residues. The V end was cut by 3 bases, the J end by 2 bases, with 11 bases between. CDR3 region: CASSSRQDNTGELFF. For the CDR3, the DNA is TGCGCCAGCAGCTCGAGACAGGACAACACCGGGGAGCTGTTTTTT.

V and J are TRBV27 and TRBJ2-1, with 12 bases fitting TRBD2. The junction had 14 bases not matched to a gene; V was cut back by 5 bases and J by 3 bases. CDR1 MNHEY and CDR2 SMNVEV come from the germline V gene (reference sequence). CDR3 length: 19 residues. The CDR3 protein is CASSTHEFLAGGVYNEQFF. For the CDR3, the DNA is TGTGCCAGCAGTACCCATGAGTTCCTAGCGGGAGGGGTCTACAATGAGCAGTTCTTC.

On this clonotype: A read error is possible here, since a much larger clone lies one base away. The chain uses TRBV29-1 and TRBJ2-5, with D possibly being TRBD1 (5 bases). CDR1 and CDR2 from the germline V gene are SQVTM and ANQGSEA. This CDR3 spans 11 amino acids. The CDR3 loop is CRQRQQGTQYF. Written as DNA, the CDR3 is TGCAGGCAACGACAGCAAGGGACCCAGTACTTC. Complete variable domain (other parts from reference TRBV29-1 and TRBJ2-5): SAVISQKPSRDICQRGTSLTIQCQVDSQVTMMFWYRQQPGQSLTLIATANQGSEATYESGFVIDKFPISRPNLTFSTLTVSNMSPEDSSIYLCRQRQQGTQYFGPGTRLLVL.

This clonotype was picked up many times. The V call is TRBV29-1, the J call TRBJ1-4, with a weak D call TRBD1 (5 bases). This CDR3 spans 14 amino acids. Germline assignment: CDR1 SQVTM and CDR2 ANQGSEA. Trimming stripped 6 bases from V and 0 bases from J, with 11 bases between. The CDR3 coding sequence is TGCAGCGTGGGGACCGGTCCAACTAATGAAAAACTGTTTTTT. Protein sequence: CSVGTGPTNEKLFF.

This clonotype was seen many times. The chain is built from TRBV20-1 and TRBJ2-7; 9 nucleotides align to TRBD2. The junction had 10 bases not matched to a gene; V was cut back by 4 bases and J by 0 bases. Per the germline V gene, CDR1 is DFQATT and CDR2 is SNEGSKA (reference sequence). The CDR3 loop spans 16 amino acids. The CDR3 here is CSATPISGGSSYEQYF. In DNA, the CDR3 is TGCAGTGCTACTCCGATCAGCGGGGGGAGCTCCTACGAGCAGTACTTC.

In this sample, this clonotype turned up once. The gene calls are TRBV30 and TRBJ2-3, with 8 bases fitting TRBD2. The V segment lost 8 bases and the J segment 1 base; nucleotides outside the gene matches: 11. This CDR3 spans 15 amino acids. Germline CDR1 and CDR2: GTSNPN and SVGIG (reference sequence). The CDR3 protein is CAMGQGLARTDTQYF. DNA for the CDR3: TGTGCCATGGGTCAAGGACTAGCCCGCACAGATACGCAGTATTTT.

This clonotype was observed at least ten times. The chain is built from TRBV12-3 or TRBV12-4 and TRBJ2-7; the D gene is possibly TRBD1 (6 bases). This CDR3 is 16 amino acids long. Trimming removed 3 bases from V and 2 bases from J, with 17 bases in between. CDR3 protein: CASSFSSQGHTYEQYF. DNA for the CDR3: TGTGCCAGCAGTTTTTCTAGTCAGGGGCACACCTACGAGCAGTACTTC.

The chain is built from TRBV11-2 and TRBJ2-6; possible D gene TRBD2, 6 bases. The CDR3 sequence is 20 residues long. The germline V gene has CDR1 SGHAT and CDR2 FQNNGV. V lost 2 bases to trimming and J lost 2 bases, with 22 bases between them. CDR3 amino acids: CASSLLPKPIWGAGANVLTF. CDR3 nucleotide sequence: TGTGCCAGCAGCTTACTCCCGAAGCCTATCTGGGGGGCTGGGGCCAACGTCCTGACTTTC. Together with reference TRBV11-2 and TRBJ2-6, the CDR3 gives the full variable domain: EAGVAQSPRYKIIEKRQSVAFWCNPISGHATLYWYQQILGQGPKLLIQFQNNGVVDDSQLPKDRFSAERLKGVDSTLKIQPAKLEDSAVYLCASSLLPKPIWGAGANVLTFGAGSRLTVL.

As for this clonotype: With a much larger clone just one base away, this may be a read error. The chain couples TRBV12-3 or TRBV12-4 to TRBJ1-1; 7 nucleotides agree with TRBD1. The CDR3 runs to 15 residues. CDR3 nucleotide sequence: TGTGCCAGCAGTTTAGCCGGACAGGTGAACACTGAAGATTTCTTT. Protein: CASSLAGQVNTEDFF.

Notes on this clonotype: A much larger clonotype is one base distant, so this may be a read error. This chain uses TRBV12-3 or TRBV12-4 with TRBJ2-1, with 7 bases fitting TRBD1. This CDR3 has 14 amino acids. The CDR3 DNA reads TGTCCCAGCAGTTTATCCCAGGGGGTAGGTGAGCAGTTCTTC. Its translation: CPSSLSQGVGEQFF.

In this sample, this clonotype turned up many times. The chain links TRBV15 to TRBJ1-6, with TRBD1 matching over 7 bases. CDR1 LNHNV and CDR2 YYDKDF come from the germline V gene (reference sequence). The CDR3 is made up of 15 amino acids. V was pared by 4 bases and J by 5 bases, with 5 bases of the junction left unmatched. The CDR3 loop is CATSIRGQNNSPLHF. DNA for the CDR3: TGTGCCACCAGCATCCGGGGACAGAATAATTCACCCCTCCACTTT.

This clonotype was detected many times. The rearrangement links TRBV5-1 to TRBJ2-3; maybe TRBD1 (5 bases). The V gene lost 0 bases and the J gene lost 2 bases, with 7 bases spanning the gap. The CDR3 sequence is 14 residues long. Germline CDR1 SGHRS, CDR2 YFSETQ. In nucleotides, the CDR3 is TGCGCCAGCAGCTTGGGACAGCACACAGATACGCAGTATTTT. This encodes CASSLGQHTDTQYF.

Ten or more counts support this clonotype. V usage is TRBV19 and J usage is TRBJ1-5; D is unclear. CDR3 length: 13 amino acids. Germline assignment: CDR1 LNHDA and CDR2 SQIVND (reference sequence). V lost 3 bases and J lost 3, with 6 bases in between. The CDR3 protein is CASSILANQPQHF. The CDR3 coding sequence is TGTGCCAGTAGTATTTTAGCCAATCAGCCCCAGCATTTT.

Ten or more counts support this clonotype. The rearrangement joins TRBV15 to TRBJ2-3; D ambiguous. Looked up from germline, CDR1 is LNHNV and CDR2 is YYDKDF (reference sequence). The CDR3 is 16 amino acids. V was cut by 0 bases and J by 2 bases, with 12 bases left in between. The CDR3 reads CATSRDGPGYTDTQYF. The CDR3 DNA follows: TGTGCCACCAGCAGAGATGGCCCCGGTTACACAGATACGCAGTATTTT.

DNA of the CDR3: TGTGCCAGCAGCTTAGTAGCGGATGCCGGGGAGACCCAGTACTTC. This gives the protein CASSLVADAGETQYF. J is TRBJ2-5 and V is TRBV11-2; D is possibly TRBD2 (6 bases). The CDR3 runs 15 residues. The V end lost 1 base, the J end lost 5 bases, and 14 bases lay between the germline ends. Germline CDR1 and CDR2: SGHAT and FQNNGV.

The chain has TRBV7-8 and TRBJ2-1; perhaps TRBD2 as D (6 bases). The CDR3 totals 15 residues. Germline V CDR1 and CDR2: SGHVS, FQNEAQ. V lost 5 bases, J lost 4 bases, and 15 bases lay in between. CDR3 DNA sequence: TGTGCCAGCAGCCTGTCCCTAGCGATTTACAATGAGCAGTTCTTC. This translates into CASSLSLAIYNEQFF.

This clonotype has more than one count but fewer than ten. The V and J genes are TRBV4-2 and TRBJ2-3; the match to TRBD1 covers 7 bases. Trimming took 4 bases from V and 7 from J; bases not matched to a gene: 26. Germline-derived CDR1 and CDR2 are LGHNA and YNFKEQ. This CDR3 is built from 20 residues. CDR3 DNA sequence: TGTGCCAGCAGCCCACATGTTCCGACAATGAGACTGACAGGGATAAATACGCAGTATTTT. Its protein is CASSPHVPTMRLTGINTQYF.

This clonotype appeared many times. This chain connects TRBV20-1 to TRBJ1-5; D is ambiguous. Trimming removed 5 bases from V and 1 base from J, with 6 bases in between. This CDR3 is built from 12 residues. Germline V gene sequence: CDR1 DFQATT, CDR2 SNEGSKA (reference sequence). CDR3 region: CSASDSNQPQHF. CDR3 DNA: TGCAGTGCTTCTGACAGCAATCAGCCCCAGCATTTT.

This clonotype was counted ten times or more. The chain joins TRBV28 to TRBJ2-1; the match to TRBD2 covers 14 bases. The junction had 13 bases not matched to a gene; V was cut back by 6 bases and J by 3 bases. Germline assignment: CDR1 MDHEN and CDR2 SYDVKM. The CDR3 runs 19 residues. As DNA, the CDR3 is TGTGCCAGCAGCATTCCGGGACAGGGACTAGCGGGAGACTACAATGAGCAGTTCTTC. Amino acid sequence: CASSIPGQGLAGDYNEQFF.